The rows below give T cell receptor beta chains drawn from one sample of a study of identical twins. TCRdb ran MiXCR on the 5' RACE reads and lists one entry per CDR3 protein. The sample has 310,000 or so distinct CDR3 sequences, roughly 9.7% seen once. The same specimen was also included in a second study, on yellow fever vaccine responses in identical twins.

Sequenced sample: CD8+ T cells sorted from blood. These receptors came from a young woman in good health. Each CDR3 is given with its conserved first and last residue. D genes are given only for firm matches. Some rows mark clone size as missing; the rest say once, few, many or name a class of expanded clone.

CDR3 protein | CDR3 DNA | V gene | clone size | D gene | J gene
CASSLTGTSGTDTQYF | TGTGCCAGCAGCCTTACCGGGACTAGCGGAACAGATACGCAGTATTTT | TRBV7-2 | NA | TRBD2 | TRBJ2-3
CSVLRPDNEQYF | TGCAGCGTTCTTCGTCCGGACAATGAGCAGTACTTC | TRBV29-1 | many | NA | TRBJ2-7
CASSYSGANEQFF | TGTGCCAGCAGTTACTCAGGTGCTAATGAGCAGTTCTTC | TRBV6-5 | NA | NA | TRBJ2-1
CASSFPSSPSLDTQYF | TGTGCCAGCAGTTTCCCTAGCTCGCCCTCCTTGGATACGCAGTATTTT | TRBV12-3/TRBV12-4 | NA | NA | TRBJ2-3
CSVQYPGQKNTGELFF | TGCAGTGTCCAGTATCCGGGACAGAAGAACACCGGGGAGCTGTTTTTT | TRBV20-1 | NA | TRBD1 | TRBJ2-2
CASSSAGGAYNEQFF | TGCGCCAGCAGCTCTGCGGGAGGGGCCTACAATGAGCAGTTCTTC | TRBV5-1 | few | TRBD2 | TRBJ2-1
CASSFRKTSGRGGSYEQYF | TGTGCCAGCAGTTTCCGAAAAACTAGCGGGAGGGGCGGCTCCTACGAGCAGTACTTC | TRBV27 | once | TRBD2 | TRBJ2-7
CASSLLRGSGEKLFF | TGTGCCAGCAGCCTCCTTCGTGGGTCAGGTGAAAAACTGTTTTTT | TRBV7-9 | many | NA | TRBJ1-4
CSARDLTGGLNEQFF | TGCAGTGCTAGAGATCTAACGGGGGGTTTGAATGAGCAGTTCTTC | TRBV20-1 | few | TRBD2 | TRBJ2-1
CASAKQEYTEAFF | TGCGCCAGCGCGAAGCAGGAGTACACTGAAGCTTTCTTT | TRBV10-1 | NA | NA | TRBJ1-1
CASSLTGEETQYF | TGTGCCAGCAGTTTGACAGGGGAAGAGACCCAGTACTTC | TRBV27 | many | TRBD1 | TRBJ2-5
CSVEGPLGNIQYF | TGCAGCGTTGAAGGTCCCTTAGGGAACATTCAGTACTTC | TRBV29-1 | many | NA | TRBJ2-4
CASSRSDRIQETQYF | TGTGCCAGCAGCCGCAGTGACAGGATCCAAGAGACCCAGTACTTC | TRBV7-2 | NA | NA | TRBJ2-5
CASSPTRQGEKLFF | TGTGCCAGCAGCCCCACCCGCCAGGGTGAAAAACTGTTTTTT | TRBV14 | many | NA | TRBJ1-4
CAISDAPPYEQYF | TGTGCCATCAGTGACGCCCCCCCCTACGAGCAGTACTTC | TRBV10-3 | few | NA | TRBJ2-7
CASSPGRYSGANVLTF | TGTGCCAGCAGCCCTGGACGCTACTCTGGGGCCAACGTCCTGACTTTC | TRBV27 | NA | NA | TRBJ2-6
CASSTTGGIQETQYF | TGTGCCAGCAGTACGACCGGGGGTATACAAGAGACCCAGTACTTC | TRBV6-1 | many | NA | TRBJ2-5
CASSLAPSYNEQFF | TGTGCCAGCAGTTTGGCTCCCTCCTACAATGAGCAGTTCTTC | TRBV28 | NA | NA | TRBJ2-1
CASVEIAGGPTGELFF | TGTGCCAGCGTAGAAATAGCGGGGGGGCCGACCGGGGAGCTGTTTTTT | TRBV2 | many | TRBD2 | TRBJ2-2
CASRLGLNTGELFF | TGTGCCAGTAGATTGGGACTTAACACCGGGGAGCTGTTTTTT | TRBV19 | NA | NA | TRBJ2-2
CARSTGQGMDTQYF | TGTGCCAGATCTACAGGACAGGGTATGGATACGCAGTATTTT | TRBV2 | few | TRBD1 | TRBJ2-3
CASSYSTEAFF | TGTGCCAGCAGTTACTCCACTGAAGCTTTCTTT | TRBV6-2/TRBV6-3 | many | NA | TRBJ1-1
CASSYSNGYKTYEQYF | TGTGCCAGCAGTTACTCGAATGGGTACAAAACCTACGAGCAGTACTTC | TRBV6-5 | NA | NA | TRBJ2-7
CASSPSGPGGRQYF | TGTGCCAGCAGTCCCAGCGGACCAGGCGGGAGGCAGTACTTC | TRBV27 | few | TRBD2 | TRBJ2-7